This T cell receptor beta chain is from a study of T-cell reconstitution after alpha-beta-depleted transplantation in children. The authors prepared the TCRbeta library with unique molecular identifiers. TCRdb independently ran MiXCR on the PCR reads; one entry per CDR3 protein. The profile shows hundreds of thousands of distinct CDR3 sequences, about an eighth of them singletons. Ten or more counts support this clonotype. Germline V gene data show CDR1 as SGHRS and CDR2 as YFSETQ. The CDR3 is made up of 15 amino acids. The V and J ends lost 0 bases and 5 bases, in that order; junction bases with no gene match: 2.

The source is a girl aged 2-10 years with congenital amegakaryocytic thrombocytopenia, due to receive a stem cell transplant. The V gene is TRBV5-1, the J gene TRBJ2-2; 9 bases align to TRBD2. Specimen: PBMCs, collected before TCRalphabeta/CD19-depleted stem cell transplant. The CDR3 region is CASSLGLAETGELFF. As DNA, the CDR3 is TGCGCCAGCAGCTTGGGACTAGCGGAAACCGGGGAGCTGTTTTTT.